Described below is a single T cell receptor (beta chain) sequence and its context. Recipients received nonmyeloablative bone marrow transplants from related graft donors, with transient mixed chimerism. CDR3 length: 13 residues. V was shortened by 4 bases and J by 2 bases, with 11 bases between the two germline ends. CDR1 and CDR2 from the germline V gene are GTSNPN and SVGIG (reference sequence). The data were taken from a study of Tregs in tolerant kidney transplant recipients. The data were produced by immunoSEQ multiplex PCR, yet TCRdb's version contains in-frame clones alone and is incomplete. Altogether tens of thousands of clones are present, 90% to 95% being singletons, with the ten largest covering around 1.4%.

The genes are TRBV30 and TRBJ2-5; a possible D gene is TRBD1 (5 bases). The TCR was taken from a human patient who received a combined kidney and bone marrow transplant. A share of the T cells may be of graft donor origin. The sample in question was CD4+ T cells from blood (PBMCs), obtained 24 months after the transplant. The CDR3 loop is CAWTGQSQETQYF. Here the CDR3 DNA reads TGTGCCTGGACCGGACAATCTCAAGAGACCCAGTACTTC.